This T cell receptor (beta chain) was identified in a study of blood T cell repertoires in COVID-19. The overall study: Acute-phase and convalescent COVID-19 samples originated in the United States, Italy and Spain. T cells, B-cell-depleted T cells, or PBMCs supplied cDNA or gDNA.

Per the study methods: Scientists estimated how many nucleated cells there were by amplifying reference gene primers. Using immunoSEQ multiplex PCR, the repertoire was profiled, and TCRdb retains in-frame clones only, with some absent. The DNA was the basis for D and trimming; V, J and clone size are from that table. The table has about 490,000 clones, roughly 88% seen once. CDR1 is SGHDT, CDR2 YYEEEE, per germline. The CDR3 length is 14 residues. V lost 0 bases to trimming and J lost 3 bases, with 6 bases between them. The chain uses TRBV5-6 and TRBJ1-4; no firm D call. The source is a human donor in a cohort sampled during active COVID-19. Sequenced input: peripheral blood. CDR3 residues: CASSLVGANEKLFF. CDR3 sequence (DNA): TGTGCCAGCAGCTTGGTGGGAGCTAATGAAAAACTGTTTTTT. The whole variable domain, filled in from reference TRBV5-6 and TRBJ1-4, reads DAGVTQSPTHLIKTRGQQVTLRCSPKSGHDTVSWYQQALGQGPQFIFQYYEEEERQRGNFPDRFSGHQFPNYSSELNVNALLLGDSALYLCASSLVGANEKLFFGSGTQLSVL.